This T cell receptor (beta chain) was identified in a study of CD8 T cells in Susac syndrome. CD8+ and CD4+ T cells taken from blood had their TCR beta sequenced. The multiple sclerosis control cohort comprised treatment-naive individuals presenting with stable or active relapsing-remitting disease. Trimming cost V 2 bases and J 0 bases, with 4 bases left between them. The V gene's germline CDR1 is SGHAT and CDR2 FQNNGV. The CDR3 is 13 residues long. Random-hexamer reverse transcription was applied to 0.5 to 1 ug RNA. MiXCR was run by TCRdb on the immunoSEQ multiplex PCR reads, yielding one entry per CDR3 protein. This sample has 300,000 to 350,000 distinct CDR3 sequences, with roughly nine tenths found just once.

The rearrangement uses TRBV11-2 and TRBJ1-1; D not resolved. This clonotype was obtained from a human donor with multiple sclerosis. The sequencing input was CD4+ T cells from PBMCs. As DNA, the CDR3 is TGTGCCAGCAGCTTACTGCTGAACACTGAAGCTTTCTTT. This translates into CASSLLLNTEAFF.